Listed below are T cell receptor beta chains from one sample, sequenced in a study of blood T cell repertoires in COVID-19. Sequencing was performed with immunoSEQ multiplex PCR; in TCRdb, only in-frame clones are kept and a portion is missing. The sample includes some 120,000 clones, 85% of them seen just once. The source material was peripheral blood. These receptors all come from a human donor in a cohort sampled during active COVID-19. Each CDR3 is given with its conserved first and last residue. The D gene is left open where the match is weak.

V gene	CDR3 length	J gene	D gene	CDR3 DNA	CDR3 protein
TRBV24-1	14	TRBJ1-3	NA	TGTGCCCCCGAACGGGGGGGGGATGGAAACACCATATATTTT	CAPERGGDGNTIYF
TRBV12-3/TRBV12-4	13	TRBJ1-1	NA	TGTGCCAGCAGTTTAGCCGTGAACACTGAAGCTTTCTTT	CASSLAVNTEAFF
TRBV12-3/TRBV12-4	12	TRBJ1-2	NA	TGTGCCAGCAGTTTCTCTAACTATGGCTACACCTTC	CASSFSNYGYTF
TRBV5-1	16	TRBJ1-2	NA	TGCGCCAGCAGCGGAGGAAATAGACAAACGCTCAGTGGCTACACCTTC	CASSGGNRQTLSGYTF
TRBV5-6	14	TRBJ2-5	NA	TGTGCCAGCAGCTTGGTGTTCGTGGAGGAGACCCAGTACTTC	CASSLVFVEETQYF
TRBV30	14	TRBJ2-5	TRBD2	TGTGCCTGGAGTCTAGCGGGAGTAAAAGAGACCCAGTACTTC	CAWSLAGVKETQYF
TRBV4-3	15	TRBJ1-2	TRBD1	TGCGCCAGCAGCCAAGAAACAGGACAGGGAACCGCCTACACCTTC	CASSQETGQGTAYTF
TRBV14	17	TRBJ2-2	NA	TGTGCCAGCAGCCAAATTTTAGCGATTGATTACTCCGGGGAGCTGTTTTTT	CASSQILAIDYSGELFF
TRBV6-2/TRBV6-3	15	TRBJ2-7	NA	TGTGCCAGCAGTCTTCCTAGAGGTCGAAACTACGAGCAGTACTTC	CASSLPRGRNYEQYF
TRBV29-1	12	TRBJ2-1	NA	TGCAGCGTTGTGGAGGGAGTCTGGGAGCAGTTCTTC	CSVVEGVWEQFF